This T cell receptor beta chain comes out of a study of T cells in Graves' hyperthyroidism and ophthalmopathy (dated by TCRdb to between 2017 and 2020). Concerning the study at large: Peripheral blood samples were taken at initial diagnosis, before any treatment was given. Prospective prediction of ophthalmopathy was tested in an independent validation cohort consisting of 18 hyperthyroidism patients and more than 15 patients who later progressed to ophthalmopathy. According to the paper, TCR Vbeta CDR3 sequencing was carried out on 135 peripheral blood samples, which came from 40 to 45 ophthalmopathy, around 75 hyperthyroidism and some 17 progressor patients. Once sampling was done, hyperthyroidism patients were given methimazole at a starting dose of 30 mg daily, whereas ophthalmopathy patients were given high-dose intravenous methylprednisolone. To identify TCR V-J signatures that set the groups apart, the researchers used a discovery cohort of roughly 100 patients, made up of 40 to 45 with Graves' ophthalmopathy and some 55 with stable Graves' hyperthyroidism. For training and testing, the 100 patients in the discovery cohort were randomly divided in a 7:3 ratio. Thyroid tissue and blood T-cell repertoires from several Graves' hyperthyroidism patients were also compared in the study. The investigation overall reported the following: During validation, the model predicted progression to ophthalmopathy a median of around 7 months ahead of onset, with approximately 71% sensitivity and 72% to 85% specificity. No statistical method was used to set the sample size in advance, and investigators knew the group allocation. Most expanded thyroid clonotypes (frequency above 0.001) were also found in blood, which suggests that blood repertoires may mirror thyroid immune responses. A 13 V-J signature model separated ophthalmopathy from stable hyperthyroidism, with about 88% sensitivity and about 81% specificity in cross-validation and 80%/75% in testing.

This clonotype was observed a few times. Which antigen it targets is not known. No base qualities exist here, and no much larger clone lies one base off it. Amplification of TCR beta CDR3 regions was carried out from RNA transcripts. The TCR CDR3 was subjected to a first round of RT-PCR using the HTBI primer set and the Qiagen OneStep RT-PCR kit. A second multiplex PCR round built the libraries, followed by size selection and purification. The libraries were sequenced on an Illumina HiSeq2000 using paired-end 100 bp reads. Per the original workflow: SOAPnuke was used to process the raw data, throwing out any read that contained adapters or uncalled bases, had a mean Phred below 15, or lacked an exact constant-primer or identifier match. COPE v1.2.5 was used to merge the high-quality paired reads, and each unique nucleotide sequence was defined as a clonotype. Clonotypes were aligned to IMGT TRBV, TRBD and TRBJ reference segments using MiTCR v1.1. The analysis was restricted to V-J combinations with a frequency above 0.0001, which together covered about 99% of the repertoires. A TCS score was defined as the ratio between F50 (clonal expansion) and ExV (chaos), using BLOSUM62-based TCRdist between CDR3 peptides within each V-J. Welch's t-statistics and random forest reduced approximately 520 V-J features to 13, which were used in a naive Bayes classifier (R e1071). Through fastp at Q25 and MiXCR, TCRdb rebuilt clones from the public reads, retaining in-frame beta chains. One record per CDR3 amino acid sequence lists the most common genes and DNA. Here the V and J calls rest on TCRdb's processing, not on the authors' analysis. This sample has about 480,000 distinct CDR3 sequences in its table, and approximately 15% of those were observed once. The top ten constitute 17% of the sample.

Stable Graves' hyperthyroidism was defined as no progression to ophthalmopathy during 18 months of follow-up. Hyperthyroidism patients were newly diagnosed, with disease duration under 2 months, and aged 18 to 65 years. The study excluded patients with uncontrolled infections, other autoimmune diseases, pregnancy or lactation. Diagnoses were established on the basis of clinical symptoms, serum thyroxine and TRAb, thyroid ultrasound, and orbital computed tomography. PBMCs were separated from under 11 ml of fresh peripheral blood using Ficoll-Paque density gradient centrifugation. Trizol reagent was used to extract total RNA, and RNA quality was then checked on an Agilent 2100 Bioanalyzer. The junction shows trimming of 2 bases on V and 1 base on J, plus 10 bases between the germline ends. From cysteine to phenylalanine, the CDR3 is 15 amino acids long. The DNA shown is the 45-base CDR3, in frame from base 1. The germline V gene sets CDR1 to MGHRA and CDR2 to YSYEKL.

Sequencing input: blood. This receptor was identified in a woman aged 18-29 years with Graves' hyperthyroidism. The chain joins TRBV4-1 to TRBJ2-3; a confident D gene designation cannot be given. The CDR3 is CASSQTEDRTDTQYF. The nucleotide sequence reads as follows: TGCGCCAGCAGCCAAACAGAAGACCGCACAGATACGCAGTATTTT.